Below are 5 T cell receptor beta chains sequenced from a single sample in a study of neurological immune-mediated disorders. In TCRdb, the 5' RACE reads were re-called with MiXCR into one record per CDR3 protein. The repertoire holds some 29,000 distinct CDR3 sequences, with 9% to 13% as singletons. Sequences were obtained from PBMCs. The receptor source for this set is a woman aged 60 to 75 in good health.

This clonotype came up many times. The CDR3 reads CASSRQVDSYEQYF. The CDR3, as DNA: TGTGCCAGCAGCCGACAGGTAGACTCCTACGAGCAGTACTTC. The V call is TRBV6-5, the J call TRBJ2-7; the D gene is possibly TRBD1 (6 bases). V dropped 6 bases and J dropped 0 bases, with 12 bases sitting between them. The germline CDR1 and CDR2 sequences are MNHEY and SVGAGI. This CDR3 has 14 residues.

Ten or more counts support this clonotype. The V gene is TRBV27, the J gene TRBJ2-7, with a weak D call TRBD1 (7 bases). The CDR3 length is 14 residues. Trimming took 9 bases from V and 5 from J, leaving 20 bases between them. The germline V gene has CDR1 MNHEY and CDR2 SMNVEV (reference sequence). The CDR3 nucleotides are TGTGCCAGAAACGGACAGGCGGGGATGAACGAGCAGTACTTC. Translation: CARNGQAGMNEQYF.

Many counts were recorded for this clonotype. V gene TRBV5-1 combines with J gene TRBJ1-4; D remains unclear. The CDR3 runs to 15 residues. V was cut by 4 bases and J by 7 bases, with 17 bases left in between. CDR1 is SGHRS, CDR2 YFSETQ, per germline. CDR3 DNA: TGCGCCAGCAGCCCGGAGTGGGGAGGGAGTGAAAAACTGTTTTTT. This codes for CASSPEWGGSEKLFF.

This clonotype has at least ten counts. The genes are TRBV28 and TRBJ1-5; D is undetermined. V lost 0 bases and J 9 bases, leaving 9 bases between the germline ends. The V gene's germline CDR1 is MDHEN and CDR2 SYDVKM. This CDR3 spans 13 amino acids. This CDR3 is CASSLWSGPPQHF. For the CDR3, the DNA is TGTGCCAGCAGTTTATGGAGCGGGCCGCCCCAGCATTTT.

This clonotype showed up many times. The gene calls are TRBV7-8 and TRBJ2-2, with D unclear. From germline, CDR1 is SGHVS and CDR2 FQNEAQ. Trimming removed 0 bases at V and 1 base at J, with 9 bases between. CDR3 length: 16 residues. The CDR3 loop is CASSLALALNTGELFF. CDR3 bases: TGTGCCAGCAGCTTAGCGCTGGCACTGAACACCGGGGAGCTGTTTTTT.